This entry lists 24 T cell receptor beta chains sequenced from one sample in a study of shared clonotypes between healthy human individuals. The data were produced by immunoSEQ multiplex PCR, yet TCRdb's version contains in-frame clones alone and is incomplete. The sample yields about a million clones, about 70% seen once. The sequencing sample was made of memory CD4+ T cells sorted from blood. Described subset: CD45RA-negative fraction. The source of these receptors is a man younger than 35 in good health.

The gene calls are TRBV6-6 and TRBJ1-4, with D possibly matching TRBD1 (6 bases). V was cut by 6 bases and J by 10 bases, with 15 bases left in between. This CDR3 spans 13 amino acids. Germline V gene data show CDR1 as MNHNY and CDR2 as SVGAGI (reference sequence). The CDR3 spells CASSQRQEVKLFF. The CDR3 coding sequence is TGTGCCAGCAGCCAACGACAGGAAGTAAAACTGTTTTTT.

A note on this clone: Other DNA sequences within the sample encode an identical CDR3. This chain connects TRBV2 to TRBJ2-3, with D unresolved. This CDR3 comprises 11 residues. Germline-derived CDR1 and CDR2 are SNHLY and FYNNEI. Between the trimmed V and J ends, which lost 4 bases and 4 bases, there was a span of 3 bases. The CDR3 is CASSASDTQYF. Written as DNA, the CDR3 is TGTGCCAGCAGTGCATCAGATACGCAGTATTTT.

The rearrangement links TRBV21-1 to TRBJ2-5; the table names TRBD2, a call not compared with the DNA. TRBV21-1 is a listed pseudogene. This CDR3 has 13 residues. CDR3 DNA: TGTGCCAGCAGCGCTAGCGGGCCGGAGACCCAGTACTTC. Protein: CASSASGPETQYF.

This rearrangement joins TRBV7-8 to TRBJ1-4; D remains ambiguous. V was trimmed by 1 base and J by 0 bases, leaving 9 bases between them. This CDR3 region has 16 residues. Germline V gene data show CDR1 as SGHVS and CDR2 as FQNEAQ. The chain's CDR3 is CASSLGPSATNEKLFF. CDR3 nucleotides: TGTGCCAGCAGCTTAGGCCCCAGTGCAACTAATGAAAAACTGTTTTTT.

The gene calls are TRBV10-3 and TRBJ1-2; TRBD1 is a possible D gene (5 bases). V lost 2 bases to trimming and J lost 8 bases, with 15 bases between them. The CDR3 has 14 amino acids. Per germline, CDR1 ENHRY and CDR2 SYGVKD. The CDR3 DNA sequence: TGTGCCATCAGTGAGGGGGGTCAATCCGTCGGCTACACCTTC. Translation: CAISEGGQSVGYTF.

The rearrangement joins TRBV9 to TRBJ1-2; D perhaps matches TRBD1 (5 bases). Germline lookup yields CDR1 SGDLS and CDR2 YYNGEE. This CDR3 is built from 13 residues. V was pared by 5 bases and J by 2 bases, with 10 bases between. CDR3 loop: CASSDSFNYGYTF. For the CDR3, the DNA is TGTGCCAGCAGTGACAGCTTCAACTATGGCTACACCTTC.

V and J are TRBV27 and TRBJ2-1, with no clear D. Germline-derived CDR1 and CDR2 are MNHEY and SMNVEV (reference sequence). V gave up 5 bases and J gave up 6 bases, with 17 bases separating them. The CDR3 totals 15 residues. The CDR3 sequence is CASSRPPAVPNEQFF. CDR3 in DNA: TGTGCCAGCAGTCGCCCCCCCGCCGTGCCCAATGAGCAGTTCTTC.

J is TRBJ2-7 and V is TRBV6-1; no firm D call. This CDR3 spans 12 amino acids. In germline, CDR1 is MNHNS, CDR2 SASEGT. The V end was cut by 6 bases, the J end by 7 bases, with 13 bases between. CDR3: CASRLHRSEQYF. CDR3 DNA sequence: TGTGCCAGCAGATTACACCGGTCGGAGCAGTACTTC.

This clone was counted at least ten times. CDR3 in amino acids: CASSPTGTTYEQYF. The CDR3 bases are TGTGCCAGCAGCCCCACCGGGACAACCTACGAGCAGTACTTC. The rearrangement uses TRBV13 and TRBJ2-7, with TRBD1 as a possible D gene (6 bases). Germline V gives CDR1 PRHDT, CDR2 FYEKMQ (reference sequence). CDR3 size: 14 residues. Between the trimmed V and J ends, which lost 5 bases and 2 bases, there was a span of 13 bases.

This clone was seen only a few times. The rearrangement joins TRBV15 to TRBJ1-4, with a possible D match to TRBD1 (5 bases). The germline V and J ends were trimmed by 3 bases and 2 bases, with 7 bases remaining between them. This CDR3 spans 14 amino acids. The germline V gene encodes CDR1 LNHNV and CDR2 YYDKDF (reference sequence). CDR3 region: CATSSWDTNEKLFF. DNA of the CDR3: TGTGCCACCAGCAGTTGGGACACTAATGAAAAACTGTTTTTT.

The rearrangement links TRBV28 to TRBJ1-2, with D maybe TRBD1 (5 bases). V shed 8 bases and J shed 4 bases, with 14 bases lying between them. Germline CDR1 is MDHEN and CDR2 is SYDVKM. The CDR3 contains 13 residues. The CDR3 here is CASLRDLFYGYTF. The CDR3 DNA follows: TGTGCCAGCTTACGGGACCTCTTCTATGGCTACACCTTC.

The chain is built from TRBV7-9 and TRBJ2-5; maybe TRBD2 (6 bases). V was clipped by 3 bases and J by 3 bases, with 14 bases between them. This CDR3 comprises 15 residues. CDR1 is SEHNR, CDR2 FQNEAQ, per germline (reference sequence). CDR3 sequence reads: CASSFGSGSEETQYF. In DNA form, the CDR3 reads TGTGCCAGCAGCTTCGGTAGCGGTTCTGAAGAGACCCAGTACTTC.

Worth noting for this clone: Other DNA variants within this sample encode the same CDR3. The V and J genes are TRBV5-1 and TRBJ1-1; D possibly corresponds to TRBD1 (5 bases). V was cut by 2 bases and J by 1 base, with 9 bases left in between. Germline V lookup: CDR1 SGHRS, CDR2 YFSETQ. The CDR3 contains 14 residues. The CDR3 coding sequence is TGCGCCAGCAGCTTAAACGGACAGAACACTGAAGCTTTCTTT. Amino acids: CASSLNGQNTEAFF.

V and J are TRBV28 and TRBJ2-7; D may be TRBD1 (5 bases). The CDR3 totals 15 residues. Trimming stripped 6 bases from V and 8 bases from J, with 23 bases between. The V gene's germline CDR1 is MDHEN and CDR2 SYDVKM. The CDR3 DNA is TGTGCCAGCAGCCGATTACAGGCGGCAGTATCAAAGCAGTACTTC. Protein sequence: CASSRLQAAVSKQYF.

This sequence joins TRBV30 and TRBJ2-6; D unresolved. CDR3 length: 15 residues. The germline gives CDR1 GTSNPN, CDR2 SVGIG (reference sequence). V dropped 1 base and J dropped 0 bases, with 7 bases sitting between them. The CDR3 reads CAWSEFLSGANVLTF. For the CDR3, the DNA is TGTGCCTGGAGTGAGTTTCTCTCTGGGGCCAACGTCCTGACTTTC.

The J gene is TRBJ2-3, the V gene TRBV4-3, with D hard to call. Germline CDR1 and CDR2: LGHNA and YSLEER. Trimming took off 4 bases at V and 5 bases at J, with 10 bases between the two ends. The CDR3 has 13 amino acids. In DNA form, the CDR3 reads TGCGCCAGCAGCCCGCAAATTGGAGATACGCAGTATTTT. It encodes CASSPQIGDTQYF.

The CDR3 DNA is TGTGCCAGCTCACCAGGGCGGACAGCCTACGAGCAGTACTTC. Protein product: CASSPGRTAYEQYF. This chain connects TRBV18 to TRBJ2-7; D possibly corresponds to TRBD1 (6 bases). V was pared by 2 bases and J by 2 bases, with 10 bases between. Germline V gives CDR1 KGHSH, CDR2 LQKENI. This CDR3 contains 14 residues.

The CDR3 loop is CSVEGPFGEQYF. Written as DNA, the CDR3 is TGCAGCGTTGAGGGGCCCTTCGGAGAGCAGTACTTC. The J gene is TRBJ2-7, the V gene TRBV29-1; TRBD1 is a possible D gene (5 bases). V was trimmed by 3 bases and J by 7 bases, leaving 13 bases between them. This CDR3 region has 12 residues. Germline V gene lookup returns CDR1 SQVTM and CDR2 ANQGSEA.

As to this clone: With only one base between it and a far larger clone, this is likely a read error. Other DNA sequences of this sample code for an identical CDR3. CDR3 residues: CASSFLDYGYTF. The CDR3 DNA is TGCGCCAGCAGCTTTTTGGACTATGGCTACACCTTC. The genes are TRBV13 and TRBJ1-2; D gene uncertain. This CDR3 region has 12 residues. Germline assignment: CDR1 PRHDT and CDR2 FYEKMQ (reference sequence).

This chain links TRBV5-8 with TRBJ2-7; D call uncertain. In germline, CDR1 is SGHTS, CDR2 YDEGEE. The CDR3 is 15 residues long. Trimming shortened V by 0 bases and J by 1 base, and 11 bases separated the two germline ends. CDR3 protein: CASSLEVKGSYEQYF. The CDR3 region has the DNA TGTGCCAGCAGCTTGGAGGTTAAAGGGTCCTACGAGCAGTACTTC.

This clone was observed a single time. One end of the junction varies from germline; a read error may be responsible. The rearrangement uses TRBV14 and TRBJ2-7, with 8 bases that match TRBD1. This CDR3 contains 14 residues. Germline V gene lookup returns CDR1 SGHDN and CDR2 FVKESK. The CDR3 nucleotides are TGTGCCAGCAGCCAAGATGAAGGACAGGGATTTTATGACTTC. Residues: CASSQDEGQGFYDF.

This clone occurred a few times. A much larger clone lies a single base off, so this may be a read error. The chain recombines TRBV7-9 with TRBJ1-1; 7 bases fit TRBD1. There are 13 residues in the CDR3. Germline CDR1 and CDR2: SEHNR and FQNEAQ (reference sequence). The J segment lost 1 base and the V segment lost 5 bases, leaving 1 base of the junction unmatched. For the CDR3, the DNA is TGTGCCAGCAGCCGACAGGGGAACACTGAAGCTTTCTTT. Its translation: CASSRQGNTEAFF.

In nucleotides, the CDR3 is TGTGCCAGCAGCTGGAGCACAGCAACAAATAATTCACCCCTCCACTTT. Its protein product is CASSWSTATNNSPLHF. This chain joins TRBV7-8 and TRBJ1-6; no definite D call. The length of the CDR3 is 16 residues. V was cut by 4 bases and J by 5 bases, with 15 bases left in between. Germline assignment: CDR1 SGHVS and CDR2 FQNEAQ.

This clone was seen ten or more times. In nucleotides, the CDR3 is TGTGCCTGGAGTGCGCGGGTCGACGAGCAGTACTTC. Translation: CAWSARVDEQYF. This chain uses TRBV30 with TRBJ2-7, with D maybe TRBD2 (5 bases). The CDR3 length is 12 residues. CDR1 GTSNPN and CDR2 SVGIG come from the germline V gene (reference sequence). Trimming removed 1 base at V and 5 bases at J, with 9 bases between.